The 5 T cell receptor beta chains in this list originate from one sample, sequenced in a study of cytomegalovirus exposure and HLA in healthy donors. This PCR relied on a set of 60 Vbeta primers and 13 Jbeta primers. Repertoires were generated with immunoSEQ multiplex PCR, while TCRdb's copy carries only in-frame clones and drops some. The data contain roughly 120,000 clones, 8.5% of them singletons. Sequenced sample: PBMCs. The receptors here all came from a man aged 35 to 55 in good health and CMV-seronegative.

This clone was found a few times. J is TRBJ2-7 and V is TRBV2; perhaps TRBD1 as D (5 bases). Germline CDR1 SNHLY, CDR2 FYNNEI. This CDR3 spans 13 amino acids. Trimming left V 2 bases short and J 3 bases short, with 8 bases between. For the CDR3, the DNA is TGTGCCAGCAGTGAATACAGGATCTACGAGCAGTACTTC. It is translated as CASSEYRIYEQYF.

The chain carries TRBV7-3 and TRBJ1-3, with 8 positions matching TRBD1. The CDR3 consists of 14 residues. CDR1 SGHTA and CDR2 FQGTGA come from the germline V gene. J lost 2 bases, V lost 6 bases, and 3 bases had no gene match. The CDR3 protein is CASSSGGTGNTIYF. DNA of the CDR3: TGTGCCAGCAGTTCAGGGGGCACTGGAAACACCATATATTTT.

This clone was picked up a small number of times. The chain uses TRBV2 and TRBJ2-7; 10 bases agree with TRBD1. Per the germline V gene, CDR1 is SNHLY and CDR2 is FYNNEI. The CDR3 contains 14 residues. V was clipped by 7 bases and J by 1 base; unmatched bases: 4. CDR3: CASNSDRGSYEQYF. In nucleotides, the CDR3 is TGTGCCAGCAATTCGGACAGGGGGTCCTACGAGCAGTACTTC.

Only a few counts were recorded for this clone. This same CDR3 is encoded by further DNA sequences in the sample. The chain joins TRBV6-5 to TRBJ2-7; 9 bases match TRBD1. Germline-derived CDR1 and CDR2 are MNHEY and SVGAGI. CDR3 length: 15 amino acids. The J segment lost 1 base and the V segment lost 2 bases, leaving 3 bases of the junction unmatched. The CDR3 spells CASSYGGTGSYEQYF. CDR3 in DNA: TGTGCCAGCAGTTACGGAGGGACAGGGTCCTACGAGCAGTACTTC.

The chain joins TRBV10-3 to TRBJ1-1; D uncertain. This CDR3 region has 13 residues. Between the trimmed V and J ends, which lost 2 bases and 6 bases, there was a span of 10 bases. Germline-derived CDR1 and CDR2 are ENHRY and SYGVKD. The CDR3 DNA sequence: TGTGCCATCAGTGAGGGAGGGAGGCCTGAAGCTTTCTTT. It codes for CAISEGGRPEAFF.